Only a few counts were recorded for the clone carrying this T cell receptor (beta chain). The data were obtained in a study of identical twins. TCRdb re-analysed the 5' RACE reads in MiXCR, keeping a single row per CDR3 protein. The sample has more than 600,000 distinct CDR3 sequences, around a sixth seen once. Germline CDR1 SGHDT, CDR2 YYEEEE. The length of the CDR3 is 15 residues. V was shortened by 4 bases and J by 4 bases, with 15 bases between the two germline ends. The same data also went into a second study, on T cells expressing NK-cell markers.

The J gene is TRBJ2-1, the V gene TRBV5-6; tentatively, D is TRBD1 (6 bases). The sequence came from a woman between 18 and 29 years old in good health. Material: PBMCs. The CDR3 loop reads CASSVGARRYNEQFF. The CDR3 DNA reads TGTGCCAGCAGCGTGGGGGCACGCCGATACAATGAGCAGTTCTTC.